These T cell receptor beta chains were read from a single sample in a study of blood T cell repertoires in COVID-19. The assay was immunoSEQ multiplex PCR, and TCRdb's table has in-frame clones only and misses some. The profile shows approximately 99,000 clones, about 82% of them singletons. The sequenced sample consisted of peripheral blood. The receptors come from a woman in her sixties or seventies in a cohort sampled during active or convalescent COVID-19. Both conserved end residues are part of each CDR3. D genes are given only for firm matches. Clone size appears in some rows only: once, few, many, or a class for an expanded clone.

d_call	j_call	clone_size	v_call	cdr3_aa	cdr3_nt
-	TRBJ1-6	-	TRBV5-6	CASSLTGHRDLNSPLHF	TGTGCCAGCAGCTTGACTGGCCACCGGGACTTGAATTCACCCCTCCACTTT
TRBD1	TRBJ2-6	-	TRBV5-1	CASSLDRAGANVLTF	TGCGCCAGCTCCTTGGACAGGGCTGGGGCCAACGTCCTGACTTTC
TRBD1	TRBJ1-2	-	TRBV5-1	CASSLGQGAISGYTF	TGCGCCAGCAGCTTGGGACAGGGGGCTATATCTGGCTACACCTTC
-	TRBJ1-3	-	TRBV6-9	CASPFSGNTIYF	TGTGCCAGCCCTTTCTCTGGAAACACCATATATTTT
-	TRBJ1-4	once	TRBV5-4	CASSPAQGRFEKLFF	TGTGCCAGCAGCCCCGCCCAGGGAAGGTTCGAAAAACTGTTTTTT
-	TRBJ2-3	once	TRBV3-1/TRBV3-2	CASSQAGPGTDTQYF	TGTGCCAGCAGCCAAGCGGGCCCGGGGACAGATACGCAGTATTTT
TRBD2	TRBJ2-1	-	TRBV7-2	CASSLTGLAGQNNEQFF	TGTGCCAGCAGCTTAACGGGACTAGCGGGACAGAACAATGAGCAGTTCTTC
-	TRBJ1-6	-	TRBV3-1/TRBV3-2	CASSPQDSPLHF	TGTGCCAGCAGCCCTCAGGATTCACCCCTCCACTTT
-	TRBJ2-5	-	TRBV24-1	CATSDPQGMETQYF	TGTGCCACCAGTGATCCACAGGGAATGGAGACCCAGTACTTC
-	TRBJ1-1	-	TRBV19	CASNSDTLNTEAFF	TGTGCCAGTAACTCGGACACGTTGAACACTGAAGCTTTCTTT
TRBD1	TRBJ1-4	-	TRBV2	CASKEGQGFEKLFF	TGTGCCAGCAAGGAGGGACAGGGGTTTGAAAAACTGTTTTTT
-	TRBJ1-1	once	TRBV5-1	CASSPGGGVDTEAFF	TGCGCCAGCAGCCCCGGGGGGGGAGTGGACACTGAAGCTTTCTTT
-	TRBJ1-1	-	TRBV9	CASSPVQLGVGTEAFF	TGTGCCAGCAGCCCTGTTCAGTTAGGGGTTGGCACTGAAGCTTTCTTT
-	TRBJ2-7	-	TRBV5-1	CASSVTGLGEQYF	TGCGCCAGCAGCGTTACAGGGTTAGGCGAGCAGTACTTC
-	TRBJ2-3	-	TRBV2	CASSVMGLTSTDTQYF	TGTGCCAGCAGTGTAATGGGACTCACAAGCACAGATACGCAGTATTTT
-	TRBJ1-2	-	TRBV6-5	CASRTDSSLYYGYTF	TGTGCCAGCAGGACAGATTCGTCACTCTACTATGGCTACACCTTC
-	TRBJ1-3	-	TRBV6-5	CASSTTDRRNTIYF	TGTGCCAGCAGTACGACAGATAGAAGAAACACCATATATTTT
-	TRBJ1-1	-	TRBV6-1	CASSEIGRILEAFF	TGTGCCAGCAGTGAAATCGGTCGCATACTGGAAGCTTTCTTT
TRBD2	TRBJ2-2	-	TRBV5-1	CASSLGLAGATGELFF	TGCGCCAGCAGCCTGGGACTAGCGGGAGCCACCGGGGAGCTGTTTTTT
-	TRBJ1-2	-	TRBV29-1	CSVGGGGLGGYTF	TGCAGCGTTGGGGGTGGAGGGTTGGGAGGCTACACCTTC
TRBD2	TRBJ2-7	-	TRBV19	CASRTSGSSYEQYF	TGTGCCAGTAGGACTAGCGGGAGCTCCTACGAGCAGTACTTC
-	TRBJ2-7	-	TRBV10-3	CASATRDEQYF	TGTGCCAGCGCGACTAGAGACGAGCAGTACTTC
TRBD1	TRBJ2-1	-	TRBV3-1/TRBV3-2	CASSPTGAGSYNEQFF	TGTGCCAGCAGCCCAACAGGGGCGGGTTCCTACAATGAGCAGTTCTTC
-	TRBJ2-3	-	TRBV20-1	CSATEALSATDTQYF	TGCAGTGCTACTGAAGCCCTAAGTGCCACAGATACGCAGTATTTT
-	TRBJ1-3	-	TRBV11-2	CASSFRGSNTIYF	TGTGCCAGCAGCTTCCGGGGGTCCAACACCATATATTTT
-	TRBJ1-3	-	TRBV4-2	CASSQDNSGNTIYF	TGTGCCAGCAGCCAAGACAACTCTGGAAACACCATATATTTT
-	TRBJ2-2	-	TRBV5-6	CASSHGSNTGELFF	TGTGCCAGCAGCCACGGGAGTAACACCGGGGAGCTGTTTTTT
-	TRBJ1-4	-	TRBV4-1	CASSPGGRPTNEKLFF	TGCGCCAGCAGCCCCGGGGGAAGGCCAACTAATGAAAAACTGTTTTTT
-	TRBJ1-4	-	TRBV29-1	CSVGRGPNEKLFF	TGCAGCGTTGGTAGGGGCCCTAATGAAAAACTGTTTTTT
TRBD1	TRBJ2-7	-	TRBV6-6	CASSPRTGREQYF	TGTGCCAGCAGTCCCCGGACAGGAAGAGAGCAGTACTTC
TRBD1	TRBJ2-7	few	TRBV6-5	CASSQNSGQGWEQYF	TGTGCCAGCAGTCAAAATTCTGGACAGGGCTGGGAGCAGTACTTC
TRBD1	TRBJ1-2	-	TRBV5-1	CASRIGTVSNYGYTF	TGCGCCAGCAGGATAGGGACAGTAAGCAACTATGGCTACACCTTC
-	TRBJ1-1	-	TRBV3-1/TRBV3-2	CASSQVQDFTEAFF	TGTGCCAGCAGCCAAGTTCAGGATTTCACTGAAGCTTTCTTT
TRBD2	TRBJ2-1	-	TRBV24-1	CATSGTSGGYNEQFF	TGTGCCACCAGTGGAACTAGCGGGGGCTACAATGAGCAGTTCTTC
TRBD1	TRBJ1-6	few	TRBV19	CASSGQGISPLHF	TGTGCCAGTAGTGGACAGGGTATCTCACCCCTCCACTTT
TRBD1	TRBJ2-7	-	TRBV6-1	CASSEPGTATYEQYF	TGTGCCAGCAGTGAGCCCGGGACAGCGACCTACGAGCAGTACTTC
-	TRBJ2-2	once	TRBV7-2	CASSLMGAPNTGELFF	TGTGCCAGCAGCCTTATGGGGGCTCCGAACACCGGGGAGCTGTTTTTT
TRBD1	TRBJ2-7	-	TRBV5-1	CASSLRTGEGSEQYF	TGCGCCAGCAGCCTCAGGACAGGGGAGGGCTCCGAGCAGTACTTC
-	TRBJ1-2	few	TRBV5-4	CASSLARGQAANYGYTF	TGTGCCAGCAGCTTGGCCCGGGGTCAGGCCGCTAACTATGGCTACACCTTC
-	TRBJ1-5	-	TRBV10-3	CAISESRVSNQPQHF	TGTGCCATCAGTGAGTCGAGGGTCAGCAATCAGCCCCAGCATTTT
-	TRBJ2-3	-	TRBV30	CAWSAITDTQYF	TGTGCCTGGAGTGCCATCACAGATACGCAGTATTTT
-	TRBJ2-1	many	TRBV7-9	CASSFQSGVYNEQFF	TGTGCCAGCAGCTTCCAAAGTGGAGTATACAATGAGCAGTTCTTC
-	TRBJ2-1	-	TRBV28	CASILGGGGNNEQFF	TGTGCCAGCATTCTGGGGGGGGGCGGCAACAATGAGCAGTTCTTC
-	TRBJ1-3	-	TRBV5-1	CASSLMGTSGNTIYF	TGCGCCAGCAGCTTGATGGGGACTTCTGGAAACACCATATATTTT
-	TRBJ1-1	-	TRBV7-9	CASSAAGESGKAFF	TGTGCCAGCAGCGCGGCTGGAGAAAGTGGTAAAGCTTTCTTT
-	TRBJ2-3	-	TRBV9	CASSVGRGLGTDTQYF	TGTGCCAGCAGCGTAGGGCGGGGGCTCGGCACAGATACGCAGTATTTT
-	TRBJ1-2	once	TRBV28	CASSLGSYGYTF	TGTGCCAGCAGTTTAGGCAGCTATGGCTACACCTTC
TRBD2	TRBJ2-3	-	TRBV7-3	CASSSGTSGGDTDTQYF	TGTGCCAGCAGCTCCGGGACTAGCGGGGGGGACACAGATACGCAGTATTTT
TRBD1	TRBJ2-1	-	TRBV9	CASSVTGTAYNEQFF	TGTGCCAGCAGCGTGACCGGGACAGCATACAATGAGCAGTTCTTC
-	TRBJ1-1	-	TRBV19	CASSTRGTEAFF	TGTGCCAGTAGTACTAGGGGTACTGAAGCTTTCTTT
-	TRBJ2-7	-	TRBV27	CASSSDRKPYEQYF	TGTGCCAGCAGCAGTGACAGGAAGCCCTACGAGCAGTACTTC